These 16 T cell receptor beta chains were sequenced from one sample in a study of blood T cells in healthy people across ages. Primers used in a second PCR of roughly 6 to 11 cycles were a sample-barcoded 5' primer and a J-beta primer mix. TCRdb reanalysed the 5' RACE reads using MiXCR and keeps one entry per CDR3 protein. The sample yields 1.5 million to 2 million distinct CDR3 sequences, approximately 30% seen once. The sample was blood. The receptors originated from a woman younger than 45 in good health.

This clonotype was detected a few times. This chain connects TRBV4-3 to TRBJ2-1; D remains ambiguous. The V end was cut by 0 bases, the J end by 3 bases, with 9 bases between. Per the germline V gene, CDR1 is LGHNA and CDR2 is YSLEER. The CDR3 spans 15 residues. Here the CDR3 reads CASSQDIVGYNEQFF. CDR3 bases: TGCGCCAGCAGCCAAGATATTGTAGGCTACAATGAGCAGTTCTTC.

Comments on this clonotype: Germline and junction disagree at one end, which may indicate a read error. The chain recombines TRBV20-1 with TRBJ2-1; 11 bases are a match to TRBD2. This CDR3 contains 16 residues. Germline CDR1 DFQATT, CDR2 SNEGSKA (reference sequence). The CDR3 spells CSARVTSGGVNNERFF. CDR3 DNA sequence: TGCAGTGCTAGAGTCACTAGCGGGGGAGTGAACAATGAGCGGTTCTTC.

The rearrangement links TRBV9 to TRBJ2-4, with 14 bases identical to TRBD2. CDR1 is SGDLS and CDR2 is YYNGEE in the germline V gene. V was pared by 3 bases and J by 2 bases, with 7 bases of the junction left unmatched. This CDR3 comprises 18 residues. The CDR3 loop reads CASSERLAGGSSKNIQYF. CDR3 bases: TGTGCCAGCAGCGAAAGACTAGCGGGAGGGAGTTCCAAAAACATTCAGTACTTC.

This clonotype was counted a few times. The chain carries TRBV20-1 and TRBJ2-1; TRBD2 matches at 12 bases. This CDR3 contains 16 residues. Germline CDR1 reads DFQATT; CDR2 reads SNEGSKA (reference sequence). After removal of 0 bases from V and 3 bases from J, the junction contained 3 bases not matched to a gene. The CDR3 DNA follows: TGCAGTGCTAGAGAAGCTAGCGGGGGGGTCTACAATGAGCAGTTCTTC. Translation: CSAREASGGVYNEQFF.

This clonotype was counted at least ten times. The rearrangement uses TRBV4-1 and TRBJ2-7; D gene uncertain. The CDR3 sequence is 15 residues long. Germline loops: CDR1 MGHRA, CDR2 YSYEKL. With 0 bases removed from V and 0 bases from J, the gap between germline ends came to 9 bases. The CDR3 nucleotides are TGCGCCAGCAGCCAAGAGGTGGCGGACTCCTACGAGCAGTACTTC. As protein: CASSQEVADSYEQYF.

This rearrangement joins TRBV7-9 to TRBJ1-1; 9 bases align to TRBD1. With V trimmed by 5 bases and J by 1 base, 8 bases remained unmatched. The CDR3 contains 16 residues. Germline V lookup: CDR1 SEHNR, CDR2 FQNEAQ (reference sequence). CDR3 sequence reads: CASSGPQGARNTEAFF. The CDR3 DNA reads as TGTGCCAGCAGCGGGCCACAGGGGGCGAGGAACACTGAAGCTTTCTTT.

This chain joins TRBV2 and TRBJ2-4; perhaps D is TRBD1 or TRBD2 (5 bases each). The CDR3 extends over 15 amino acids. V lost 3 bases and J lost 3, with 12 bases in between. Germline V gives CDR1 SNHLY, CDR2 FYNNEI. DNA for the CDR3: TGTGCCAGCAGTGAGTCTGGGGACGTCAAAAACATTCAGTACTTC. This translates into CASSESGDVKNIQYF.

This clonotype was counted a few times. The V and J genes are TRBV7-9 and TRBJ2-3, with D uncertain. In germline, CDR1 is SEHNR, CDR2 FQNEAQ (reference sequence). The germline V and J ends were trimmed by 4 bases and 1 base, with 9 bases remaining between them. The CDR3 has 14 amino acids. The CDR3 nucleotides read TGTGCCAGCAGCTGGAAAGACGGCACAGATACGCAGTATTTT. This encodes CASSWKDGTDTQYF.

This clonotype was observed at least ten times. The chain recombines TRBV29-1 with TRBJ1-2; the D is unclear. Germline CDR1 and CDR2: SQVTM and ANQGSEA. This CDR3 is built from 11 residues. V gave up 3 bases and J gave up 5 bases, with 7 bases separating them. DNA of the CDR3: TGCAGCGTTGACGGAAGATATGGCTACACCTTC. It is translated as CSVDGRYGYTF.

The V and J genes are TRBV3-1 and TRBJ2-7; D may be TRBD1 (5 bases). CDR1 and CDR2 (germline): LGHDT, YNNKEL (reference sequence). Trimming pared 4 bases from V and 2 bases from J, leaving 18 bases between. This CDR3 contains 16 residues. CDR3 bases: TGTGCCAGCAGCCCCCGATGGGGCGAAAGAACCTACGAGCAGTACTTC. Translated: CASSPRWGERTYEQYF.

The gene calls are TRBV4-3 and TRBJ2-2, with 15 bases that match TRBD2. With 3 bases clipped from V and 0 bases from J, the junction kept 5 bases outside the gene matches. Germline CDR1 is LGHNA and CDR2 is YSLEER. The CDR3 has 19 amino acids. The CDR3 sequence: CASSHLGLAGGSNTGELFF. For the CDR3, the DNA is TGCGCCAGCAGCCACCTAGGACTAGCGGGAGGGTCGAACACCGGGGAGCTGTTTTTT.

The rearrangement joins TRBV12-3 or TRBV12-4 to TRBJ1-2, with D perhaps matching TRBD1 (6 bases). This CDR3 region has 16 residues. The V gene lost 2 bases and the J gene lost 6 bases, with 19 bases spanning the gap. CDR3 sequence reads: CASSLWGRGTADGYTF. CDR3 coding DNA: TGTGCCAGCAGTTTATGGGGGCGGGGAACAGCAGATGGCTACACCTTC.

The chain has TRBV12-3 or TRBV12-4 and TRBJ2-4; D not certain. The CDR3 covers 17 residues. V was cut by 0 bases and J by 0 bases, with 12 bases left in between. CDR3 sequence (DNA): TGTGCCAGCAGTTTAGCGATAATTGGGCTAGCCAAAAACATTCAGTACTTC. It translates to CASSLAIIGLAKNIQYF.

This clonotype has only a few counts. Compared with germline, one end of the junction differs, possibly owing to a read error. The chain recombines TRBV4-1 with TRBJ2-7, with TRBD2 as a possible D gene (7 bases). Germline V lookup: CDR1 MGHRA, CDR2 YSYEKL. This CDR3 is 15 amino acids long. CDR3 bases: TGCGCCAGCAGCCAAGTAAAGGGGGGGAACTACGGGCAGTACTTC. This encodes CASSQVKGGNYGQYF.

The chain recombines TRBV4-1 with TRBJ2-3, with D possibly matching TRBD2 (6 bases). This CDR3 is 16 amino acids long. The germline gives CDR1 MGHRA, CDR2 YSYEKL. The V and J ends lost 1 base and 1 base respectively, with 12 bases between them. The CDR3 DNA is TGCGCCAGCAGCCAAGGAATCGGCGGGGGCACAGATACGCAGTATTTT. Amino acid sequence: CASSQGIGGGTDTQYF.

The chain couples TRBV12-3 or TRBV12-4 to TRBJ2-1; no firm D call. Trimming removed 2 bases from V and 15 bases from J, with 17 bases in between. The CDR3 loop spans 13 amino acids. In nucleotides, the CDR3 is TGTGCCAGCAGTTTAACACCCCAGTCGCTGGCGTTCTTC. This gives the protein CASSLTPQSLAFF.